This TCR beta chain was sequenced during a study of T cell responses to AZD1222 COVID-19 vaccine. Data came from immunoSEQ multiplex PCR; TCRdb stores just in-frame clones and leaves some out. This sample yields about 180,000 clones, of which over 80% are seen a single time; more than 0.85% belongs to the top ten. The germline gives CDR1 LGHNA, CDR2 YNFKEQ. The CDR3 consists of 12 residues. V lost 0 bases to trimming and J lost 6 bases, with 5 bases between them. This clonotype originated in an adult who received the MenACWY meningococcal vaccine as a control. The genes are TRBV4-2 and TRBJ1-1; D not resolved. This specimen consisted of peripheral blood, obtained 28 days after the second dose of the MenACWY control vaccine. CDR3 loop: CASSQEGSEAFF. The CDR3, as DNA: TGTGCCAGCAGCCAAGAGGGATCTGAAGCTTTCTTT.